The clone carrying this T cell receptor beta chain has more than one count but fewer than ten. Its antigen remains unidentified. The CDR3 has 15 residues. The ends were cut back, 2 bases at V and 2 bases at J, with 9 bases in the middle. The germline gives CDR1 ENHRY, CDR2 SYGVKD. The template was genomic DNA from peripheral blood, not RNA. The sample originates from a study of T cell repertoires in aging, cancer and after chemotherapy. Overall study findings and caveats: In healthy donors, age-related TCR diversity loss mainly reflected lost richness.

Multiplex touch-down PCR with TRB-A/B primers amplified rearranged V-D-J TRB sequences. TCRdb independently ran MiXCR on the multiplex PCR reads; one entry per CDR3 protein. This sample has several thousand distinct CDR3 sequences, with approximately 33% found just once. The V gene is TRBV10-3, the J gene TRBJ1-4; tentative D call: TRBD1 (5 bases). The clonotype originates from a human donor in good health. The donor label of this sample is uncertain. Sequencing was done on a sample of blood. CDR3 amino acids: CAISEEGPTNEKLFF. CDR3 nucleotides: TGTGCCATCAGTGAGGAGGGGCCGACTAATGAAAAACTGTTTTTT.